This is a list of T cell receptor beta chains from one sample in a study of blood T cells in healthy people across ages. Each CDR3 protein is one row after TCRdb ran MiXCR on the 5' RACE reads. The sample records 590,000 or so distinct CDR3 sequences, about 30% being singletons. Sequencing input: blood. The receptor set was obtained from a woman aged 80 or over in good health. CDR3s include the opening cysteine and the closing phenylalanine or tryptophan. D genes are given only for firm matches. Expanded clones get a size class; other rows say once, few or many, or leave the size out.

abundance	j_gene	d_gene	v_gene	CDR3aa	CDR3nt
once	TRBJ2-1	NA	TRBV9	CASSVGASATFRDEQFF	TGTGCCAGCAGCGTTGGGGCCTCGGCCACCTTTAGGGATGAGCAGTTCTTC
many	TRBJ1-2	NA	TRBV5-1	CASSPGDLQRYYGYTF	TGCGCCAGCAGCCCTGGGGACCTACAACGGTACTATGGCTACACCTTC
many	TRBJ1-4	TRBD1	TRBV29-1	CSVEDRRTGGEKLFF	TGCAGCGTTGAAGATCGTCGGACAGGGGGAGAAAAACTGTTTTTT
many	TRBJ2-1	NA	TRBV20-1	CSARDWAGMTEQFF	TGCAGTGCTAGAGATTGGGCAGGGATGACTGAGCAGTTCTTC
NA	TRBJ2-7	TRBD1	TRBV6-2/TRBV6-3	CAKDRGRAEQYF	TGTGCCAAGGACAGGGGAAGGGCCGAGCAGTACTTC
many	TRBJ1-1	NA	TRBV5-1	CASSLGHDTEAFF	TGCGCCAGCAGCTTGGGCCACGACACTGAAGCTTTCTTT
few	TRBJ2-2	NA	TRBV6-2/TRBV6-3	CASSSVSGELFF	TGTGCCAGCAGTTCCGTATCCGGGGAGCTGTTTTTT
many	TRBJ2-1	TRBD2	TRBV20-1	CSAYLSGGSHNEQFF	TGCAGTGCTTACCTTAGCGGGGGGTCCCACAATGAGCAGTTCTTC
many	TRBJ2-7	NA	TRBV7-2	CASSLGIGEQYF	TGCGCCAGCAGCTTGGGGATAGGCGAGCAGTACTTC
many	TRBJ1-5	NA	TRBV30	CAWSVQALSNQPQHF	TGTGCCTGGAGTGTCCAGGCCCTATCCAATCAGCCCCAGCATTTT
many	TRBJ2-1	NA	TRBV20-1	CSAIAHNEQFF	TGCAGTGCTATCGCCCACAATGAGCAGTTCTTC
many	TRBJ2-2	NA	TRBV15	CATSREVNRFTGELFF	TGTGCCACCAGCAGAGAGGTTAACAGATTTACCGGGGAGCTGTTTTTT
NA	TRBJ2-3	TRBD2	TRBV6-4	CASSDTSGERTDTQYF	TGTGCCAGCAGTGACACTAGCGGGGAACGCACAGATACGCAGTATTTT
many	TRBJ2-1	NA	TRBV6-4	CASSARLGGGDEQFF	TGTGCCAGCAGTGCCCGTTTAGGTGGAGGAGATGAGCAGTTCTTC
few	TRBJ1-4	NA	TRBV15	CATSRAPNEKLFF	TGTGCCACCAGCAGAGCCCCTAATGAAAAACTGTTTTTT
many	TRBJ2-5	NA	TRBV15	CATSVIGVQETQYF	TGTGCCACCAGCGTCATTGGGGTTCAAGAGACCCAGTACTTC
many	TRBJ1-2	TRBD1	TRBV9	CASSVVAGGKRGYTF	TGTGCCAGCAGCGTCGTGGCAGGGGGCAAGAGGGGCTACACCTTC
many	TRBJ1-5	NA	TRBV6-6	CASSYRAGDNQPQHF	TGTGCCAGCAGTTACCGAGCAGGGGACAATCAGCCCCAGCATTTT
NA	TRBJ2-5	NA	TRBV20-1	CSADGGQGETQYF	TGCAGTGCCGACGGGGGGCAAGGGGAGACCCAGTACTTC
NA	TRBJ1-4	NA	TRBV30	CAWSVLDGKLFF	TGTGCCTGGAGTGTTCTCGATGGAAAACTGTTTTTT
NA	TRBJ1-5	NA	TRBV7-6	CASSLRAAGGGSNQPQHF	TGTGCCAGCAGCTTGCGGGCCGCGGGGGGGGGTAGCAATCAGCCCCAGCATTTT
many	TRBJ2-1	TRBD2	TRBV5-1	CASTRGSGGPLNEQFF	TGCGCCAGCACTCGCGGCAGCGGGGGTCCCCTCAATGAGCAGTTCTTC
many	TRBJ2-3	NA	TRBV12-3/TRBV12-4	CASTYSTDTQYF	TGTGCCAGCACCTATAGCACAGATACGCAGTATTTT
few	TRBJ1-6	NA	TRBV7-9	CASSSSRSSYNSPLHF	TGTGCCAGCAGCTCCTCCAGGAGCTCCTATAATTCACCCCTCCACTTT
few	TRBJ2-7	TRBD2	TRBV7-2	CASSLRGGGAGYEQYF	TGTGCCAGCAGCTTACGCGGCGGGGGGGCTGGTTACGAGCAGTACTTC
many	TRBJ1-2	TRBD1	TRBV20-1	CSAIGTVRGYTF	TGCAGTGCTATTGGGACAGTAAGAGGCTACACCTTC
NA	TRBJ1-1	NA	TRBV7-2	CASSFSSTEAFF	TGTGCCAGCAGCTTTTCAAGCACTGAAGCTTTCTTT
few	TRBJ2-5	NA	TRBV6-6	CASSRDPPGETQYF	TGTGCCAGCAGTCGGGATCCCCCGGGGGAGACCCAGTACTTC
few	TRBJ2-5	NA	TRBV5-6	CVSSLVGLGGETQYF	TGTGTCAGCAGCTTGGTCGGACTAGGGGGGGAGACCCAGTACTTC
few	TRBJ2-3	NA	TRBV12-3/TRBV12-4	CASASADTQYF	TGTGCCAGCGCGTCGGCAGATACGCAGTATTTT
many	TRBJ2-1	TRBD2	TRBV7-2	CASSLFAGGKNEQFF	TGTGCCAGCAGCTTATTTGCGGGGGGTAAGAATGAGCAGTTCTTC
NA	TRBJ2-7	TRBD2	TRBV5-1	CASSFGLAGSIGYNEQYF	TGCGCCAGCAGCTTCGGACTAGCGGGGAGCATCGGTTACAATGAGCAGTACTTC
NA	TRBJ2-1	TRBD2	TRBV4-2	CASSMTKAGGRQFF	TGTGCCAGCAGCATGACTAAAGCGGGGGGGCGGCAGTTCTTC
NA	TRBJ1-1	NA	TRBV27	CASSSSGRYNTEAFF	TGTGCCAGCAGTTCCTCGGGGAGGTACAACACTGAAGCTTTCTTT
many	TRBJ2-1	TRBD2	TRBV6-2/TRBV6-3	CASSSGGTGLAGVNEQFF	TGTGCCAGCAGTTCCGGGGGGACTGGACTAGCGGGGGTCAATGAGCAGTTCTTC
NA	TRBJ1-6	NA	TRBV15	CATSSSRGGGYSSFKSSYNSPLHF	TGTGCCACCAGCAGCTCCCGAGGAGGGGGGTACTCTTCTTTTAAAAGCTCCTATAATTCACCCCTCCACTTT
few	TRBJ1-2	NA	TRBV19	CASSIGRKANYGYTF	TGTGCCAGTAGTATCGGACGTAAAGCTAACTATGGCTACACCTTC
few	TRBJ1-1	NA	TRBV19	CASSIDHRTMTNTEAFF	TGTGCCAGTAGTATAGATCACAGGACGATGACAAACACTGAAGCTTTCTTT
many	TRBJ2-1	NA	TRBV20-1	CSARLATPNNEQFF	TGCAGTGCTAGATTGGCGACCCCCAACAATGAGCAGTTCTTC
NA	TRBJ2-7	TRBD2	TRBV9	CASSAPLAGGYEQYF	TGTGCCAGCAGCGCCCCTCTAGCGGGAGGGTACGAGCAGTACTTC
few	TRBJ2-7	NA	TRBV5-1	CASRPDNNEQYF	TGCGCCAGCAGACCAGACAACAATGAGCAGTACTTC
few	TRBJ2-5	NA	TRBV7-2	CASSFYRDQETQYF	TGTGCCAGCAGCTTTTACAGGGACCAAGAGACCCAGTACTTC
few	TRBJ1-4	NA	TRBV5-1	CASSLGQPVNEKLFF	TGCGCCAGCAGCTTGGGTCAGCCGGTTAATGAAAAACTGTTTTTT
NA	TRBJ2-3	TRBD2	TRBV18	CASSLNAGGFTDTQYF	TGTGCCAGCTCACTGAACGCGGGGGGTTTCACAGATACGCAGTATTTT
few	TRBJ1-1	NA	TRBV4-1	CASSQDGTGNTEAFF	TGCGCCAGCAGCCAAGATGGGACCGGGAACACTGAAGCTTTCTTT
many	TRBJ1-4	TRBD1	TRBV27	CASSFIFGTGREKLFF	TGTGCCAGCAGTTTTATTTTTGGGACAGGTCGTGAAAAACTGTTTTTT
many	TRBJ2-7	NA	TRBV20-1	CSARASTGSGAYEQYF	TGCAGTGCTAGAGCTTCAACAGGGAGTGGGGCCTACGAGCAGTACTTC
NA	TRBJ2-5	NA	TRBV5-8	CASSLGQVDQETQYF	TGTGCCAGCAGCTTGGGGCAAGTCGACCAAGAGACCCAGTACTTC
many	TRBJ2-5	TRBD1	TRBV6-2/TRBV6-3	CASSYLDREETQYF	TGTGCCAGCAGTTACCTCGACAGGGAAGAGACCCAGTACTTC
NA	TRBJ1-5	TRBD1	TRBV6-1	CASSESTGTHQPQHF	TGTGCCAGCAGTGAGTCGACAGGGACGCATCAGCCCCAGCATTTT
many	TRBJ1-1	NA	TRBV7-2	CASSLLVPNTEAFF	TGTGCCAGCAGCTTATTAGTCCCGAACACTGAAGCTTTCTTT
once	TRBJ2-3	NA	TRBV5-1	CASSLGSTGTQYF	TGCGCCAGCAGCTTGGGGAGCACAGGTACGCAGTATTTT
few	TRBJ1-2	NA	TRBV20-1	CSAAGGRGYGYTF	TGCAGTGCCGCAGGAGGGAGGGGCTATGGCTACACCTTC
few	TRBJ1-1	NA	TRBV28	CASSRSRTEAFF	TGTGCCAGCAGCCGAAGTAGGACAGAAGCTTTCTTT
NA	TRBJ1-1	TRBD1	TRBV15	CATSTGQAAGEAFF	TGTGCCACCAGCACGGGACAGGCGGCGGGTGAAGCTTTCTTT
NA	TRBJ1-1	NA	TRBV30	CAWGAAFF	TGTGCCTGGGGTGCAGCTTTCTTT
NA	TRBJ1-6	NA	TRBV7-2	CASSRDISPLHF	TGTGCCAGCAGCCGGGACATTTCACCCCTCCACTTT
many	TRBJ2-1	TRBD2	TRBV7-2	CASSLLAGGYRNEQFF	TGTGCCAGCAGCCTACTAGCGGGGGGCTATAGGAATGAGCAGTTCTTC